Shown below are 5 T cell receptor beta chains from a single sample sequenced in a study of identical twins (dated by TCRdb to the mid-2010s). To prepare the library, 5' RACE was applied. The run used an Illumina HiSeq 2000. Using fastp at Q25 and MiXCR, TCRdb reprocessed the public reads and kept productive beta chains. Rows with a matching CDR3 protein are joined into one entry that keeps the most common DNA and genes. The sample table contains about 1.7 million distinct CDR3 sequences; only one count was recorded for less than 35% of them. The ten largest clones capture around 0.3% of the sample. Sequencing was performed on cord blood. These TCRs come from a newborn girl in good health.

V is TRBV24-1 and J is TRBJ2-3; 12 bases align to TRBD1. CDR3 length equals 19 residues. From germline, CDR1 is KGHDR and CDR2 SFDVKD. V shed 4 bases and J 5 bases; nucleotides not matched to a gene: 15. CDR3 sequence reads: CATSDRPRAGTGGLDTQYF. Written as DNA, the CDR3 is TGTGCCACCAGTGACCGACCGAGAGCCGGGACAGGGGGCTTAGATACGCAGTATTTT.

This sequence joins TRBV20-1 and TRBJ1-1; D is perhaps TRBD1 (5 bases). The V and J ends lost 2 bases and 1 base respectively, with 11 bases between them. The CDR3 extends over 14 amino acids. Per germline, CDR1 DFQATT and CDR2 SNEGSKA (reference sequence). The CDR3 is CSARMGGGNTEAFF. The CDR3 coding sequence is TGCAGTGCTAGAATGGGCGGGGGGAACACTGAAGCTTTCTTT.

This clonotype was seen a handful of times. V gene TRBV5-1 combines with J gene TRBJ2-7, with 7 bases identical to TRBD2. CDR3 size: 16 residues. Unmatched junction bases numbered 16, after V lost 8 bases and J lost 2 bases. Germline V gene sequence: CDR1 SGHRS, CDR2 YFSETQ. DNA for the CDR3: TGCGCCAGTGGTCCGGGAACGGGACTAACCGCCTACGAGCAGTACTTC. This encodes CASGPGTGLTAYEQYF.

This clonotype occurred a few times. The CDR3 region is CASSLAETRSDTQYF. Written as DNA, the CDR3 is TGTGCCAGCAGCTTAGCGGAGACTAGGTCAGATACGCAGTATTTT. The chain couples TRBV7-9 to TRBJ2-3; the D gene is possibly TRBD2 (6 bases). The V and J ends lost 0 bases and 4 bases respectively, with 11 bases between them. Germline CDR1 reads SEHNR; CDR2 reads FQNEAQ (reference sequence). This CDR3 spans 15 amino acids.

This clonotype was detected ten times or more. V usage is TRBV3-1 and J usage is TRBJ1-2; D is perhaps TRBD1 (6 bases). Per germline, CDR1 LGHDT and CDR2 YNNKEL (reference sequence). The V end lost 4 bases, the J end lost 12 bases, and 18 bases lay between the germline ends. The CDR3 covers 13 residues. The CDR3 bases are TGTGCCAGCAGCCGCACTCCCGGACAGCGAGACACCTTC. As protein: CASSRTPGQRDTF.